The 12 T cell receptor beta chains below all came from one sample that was sequenced in a study of control samples from healthy donors and cancer patients (dated by TCRdb to about 2020). Receptors were amplified or captured by the immunoSEQ multiplex PCR assay. In its TCRdb copy, this immuneACCESS table keeps in-frame sequences only and misses some clones. Where compared with another copy, unresolved V genes explain less than half of these, and the others have no known cause. In all, the sample holds tens of thousands of clones, and 87% of those were seen once. The ten largest clones represent approximately 10% of the sample. Sequences were obtained from PBMCs. The receptors derive from a woman aged 55-69 years with lung cancer.

This rearrangement joins TRBV30 to TRBJ2-7; the D gene is possibly TRBD2 (5 bases). The CDR3 extends over 13 amino acids. Trimming removed 1 base from V and 6 bases from J, with 13 bases in between. CDR1 is GTSNPN, CDR2 SVGIG, per germline (reference sequence). Here the CDR3 DNA reads TGTGCCTGGAGTGGGACGGGAAGTGGCGAGCAGTACTTC. It specifies CAWSGTGSGEQYF.

For this clone: Other nucleotide sequences from this sample produce the same CDR3. This rearrangement joins TRBV12-5 to TRBJ1-3; D is possibly TRBD1 (6 bases). The CDR3 is 17 residues long. Trimming left V 5 bases short and J 0 bases short, with 17 bases between. Per the germline V gene, CDR1 is LGHNT and CDR2 is FRNRAP. The CDR3 sequence: CASGPPWGGPSGNTIYF. CDR3 DNA: TGTGCTAGTGGTCCCCCCTGGGGGGGCCCCTCTGGAAACACCATATATTTT.

The chain links TRBV5-6 to TRBJ2-7, with D hard to call. The V end lost 0 bases, the J end lost 2 bases, and 12 bases lay between the germline ends. The CDR3 spans 15 residues. The germline V gene has CDR1 SGHDT and CDR2 YYEEEE. CDR3 sequence (DNA): TGTGCCAGCAGCTTGGGCCCTTCCAGTCCCTACGAGCAGTACTTC. It yields the protein CASSLGPSSPYEQYF.

The chain has TRBV7-3 and TRBJ2-1, with D possibly TRBD2 on 6 matching bases. The CDR3 contains 15 residues. Germline V gives CDR1 SGHTA, CDR2 FQGTGA. V lost 1 base and J 4 bases, leaving 11 bases between the germline ends. The CDR3 sequence: CASSLSAGSYNEQFF. CDR3 DNA sequence: TGTGCCAGCAGCTTAAGTGCCGGGAGTTACAATGAGCAGTTCTTC.

The V gene is TRBV2, the J gene TRBJ2-2; D may be TRBD1 (6 bases). Germline V CDR1 and CDR2: SNHLY, FYNNEI. The CDR3 totals 14 residues. Trimming removed 6 bases at V and 1 base at J, with 9 bases between. The CDR3 sequence: CASSQGQNTGELFF. CDR3 nucleotide sequence: TGTGCCAGCAGCCAGGGACAGAACACCGGGGAGCTGTTTTTT.

The J gene is TRBJ1-2, the V gene TRBV5-1; D gene unclear. V was pared by 4 bases and J by 3 bases, with 7 bases between. Germline V gives CDR1 SGHRS, CDR2 YFSETQ. The CDR3 consists of 12 residues. In DNA, the CDR3 is TGCGCCAGCAGCCTACCAGACTATGGCTACACCTTC. Translating it yields CASSLPDYGYTF.

The V gene is TRBV12-5, the J gene TRBJ2-7, with TRBD1 matching 7 bases. V was clipped by 6 bases and J by 1 base; unmatched bases: 6. The CDR3 has 14 residues. Germline CDR1 is LGHNT and CDR2 is FRNRAP. The CDR3 is CASGPSRGSYEQYF. The DNA of the CDR3 is TGTGCTAGTGGACCCTCCAGGGGGTCCTACGAGCAGTACTTC.

This clone has a single count. The J gene is TRBJ2-1, the V gene TRBV7-6; 8 bases are a match to TRBD2. Unmatched junction bases numbered 13, after V lost 0 bases and J lost 6 bases. This CDR3 is built from 18 residues. CDR1 and CDR2 (germline): SGHVS, FNYEAQ. CDR3 protein: CASSLAPGAREVGNEQFF. CDR3 DNA sequence: TGTGCCAGCAGCTTAGCCCCCGGGGCGCGGGAGGTAGGCAATGAGCAGTTCTTC.

V and J are TRBV4-3 and TRBJ2-7; a possible D gene is TRBD2 (5 bases). Trimming removed 0 bases at V and 5 bases at J, with 8 bases between. Per the germline V gene, CDR1 is LGHNA and CDR2 is YSLEER. This CDR3 has 13 amino acids. CDR3 DNA: TGCGCCAGCAGCCAAGATCTGAGGGACGAGCAGTACTTC. Amino acids: CASSQDLRDEQYF.

This clone has more than one count but fewer than ten. The rearrangement joins TRBV27 to TRBJ2-7; TRBD1 might be the D (6 bases). Germline V gene lookup returns CDR1 MNHEY and CDR2 SMNVEV (reference sequence). The V end was cut by 3 bases, the J end by 6 bases, with 21 bases between. This CDR3 has 16 residues. The CDR3 protein is CASSLYGFGGSGEQYF. For the CDR3, the DNA is TGTGCCAGCAGTTTGTATGGGTTTGGGGGCTCGGGCGAGCAGTACTTC.

CDR3 sequence reads: CAIRGTGGLTEAFF. CDR3 nucleotides: TGTGCCATCAGGGGGACAGGGGGCCTTACTGAAGCTTTCTTT. The V gene is TRBV10-3, the J gene TRBJ1-1, with 12 bases matching TRBD1. The CDR3 extends over 14 amino acids. Germline V lookup: CDR1 ENHRY, CDR2 SYGVKD. V lost 6 bases to trimming and J lost 5 bases; unmatched junction nucleotides: 4.

This chain joins TRBV19 and TRBJ2-1, with 7 nucleotides matching TRBD1. V trimming: 4 bases; J trimming: 7 bases; junction bases outside the gene matches: 13. The CDR3 sequence is 16 residues long. Germline CDR1 reads LNHDA; CDR2 reads SQIVND (reference sequence). CDR3 sequence reads: CASSTPGTVLRNEQFF. The CDR3 DNA follows: TGTGCCAGTAGTACGCCCGGGACAGTTTTGAGGAATGAGCAGTTCTTC.